The sequence of this T cell receptor (beta chain) was determined in a study of Graves' ophthalmopathy and Graves' hyperthyroidism. Study context: Peripheral blood was gathered at the point of initial diagnosis, before any treatment started.

Uncontrolled infections, other autoimmune diseases, pregnancy or lactation barred patients from enrollment. Scientists amplified the TCR beta CDR3 regions from RNA transcripts. First-round RT-PCR with HTBI primers preceded a second-round multiplex PCR. TCRdb ran MiXCR on the multiplex PCR reads and lists one entry per CDR3 protein. The sample has 150,000 or so distinct CDR3 sequences; over 35% are singletons. Germline CDR1 and CDR2: MDHEN and SYDVKM. This CDR3 has 14 amino acids. V was clipped by 6 bases and J by 3 bases; unmatched bases: 7. Remarks on this clonotype: Its antigen is not known.

Study-wide results and caveats: Most expanded clonotypes from thyroid (those above 0.001 frequency) were also found in blood. Cross-validated, the 13-signature model showed 87.88%/81.08% sensitivity/specificity, and 80%/75% in the test set.

The material sequenced was peripheral blood. The gene calls are TRBV28 and TRBJ1-1; 7 bases align to TRBD1. This TCR was sampled from a woman aged 40 to 55 with Graves' ophthalmopathy. CDR3 nucleotides: TGTGCCAGCAGGACAGGGAATTTTTACACTGAAGCTTTCTTT. It encodes CASRTGNFYTEAFF. The variable domain in full, completed from reference TRBV28 and TRBJ1-1, reads DVKVTQSSRYLVKRTGEKVFLECVQDMDHENMFWYRQDPGLGLRLIYFSYDVKMKEKGDIPEGYSVSREKKERFSLILESASTNQTSMYLCASRTGNFYTEAFFGQGTRLTVV.